The 2 T cell receptor beta chains presented below share a single source sample, sequenced in a study of blood T cells in healthy people across ages. Through a sample-barcoded 5' primer and a J-beta primer mix, a second PCR was run for roughly 7 to 12 cycles. TCRdb ran MiXCR on the 5' RACE reads and lists one entry per CDR3 protein. The data contain more than 450,000 distinct CDR3 sequences, about 26% of them singletons. These records were also assigned to another study, of T cells of mothers and their children.

The sample was blood. The receptors shown here come from a boy under 10 years old in good health.

The chain has TRBV20-1 and TRBJ2-3; TRBD2 agrees at 15 bases. With V trimmed by 3 bases and J by 5 bases, 0 bases remained unmatched. This CDR3 has 14 amino acids. CDR1 DFQATT and CDR2 SNEGSKA come from the germline V gene (reference sequence). The CDR3 coding sequence is TGCAGTGCTAGGGGACTAGCGGGAGGAGATACGCAGTATTTT. It translates to CSARGLAGGDTQYF.

This clonotype was counted a few times. CDR3 coding DNA: TGTGCCAGCAGGGGCTGGGGGGCGCAAGAGACCCAGTACTTC. This codes for CASRGWGAQETQYF. The rearrangement links TRBV28 to TRBJ2-5; D could derive from TRBD1 or TRBD2 (6 bases each). The CDR3 is 14 amino acids. V dropped 6 bases and J dropped 2 bases, with 13 bases sitting between them. Per germline, CDR1 MDHEN and CDR2 SYDVKM.